These 27 T cell receptor beta chains came from one sample sequenced in a study of T-cell memory formation after mild COVID-19. MiXCR, run by TCRdb on the 5' RACE reads, gives a single entry per CDR3 protein. The sample has around 12,000 distinct CDR3 sequences, roughly 14% seen once; the top ten hold roughly 55%. The specimen was PBMCs or a T cell subset sorted from them (not recorded which). The source is a man between 18 and 29 years old who had mild COVID-19 (a few samples of this study predate the infection). Cell type and time point are not known.

This clonotype was seen many times. V is TRBV7-9 and J is TRBJ2-7, with 12 bases that match TRBD2. CDR1 and CDR2 (germline): SEHNR, FQNEAQ (reference sequence). With V trimmed by 4 bases and J by 4 bases, 11 bases remained unmatched. The CDR3 consists of 17 residues. The CDR3 sequence is CASSSSYATSGSYEQYV. In DNA form, the CDR3 reads TGTGCCAGCAGCTCCTCATATGCGACTAGCGGGAGTTACGAGCAGTACGTC.

This clonotype occurred many times. The junction departs from germline at one end; a sequencing error may be responsible. The V and J genes are TRBV12-3 or TRBV12-4 and TRBJ2-1; 11 bases agree with TRBD2. The CDR3 is 14 residues long. The CDR3 DNA reads TGTGCCAGCAGTCTAGCGGGGGGAGGGAATGAGCAGTTCTTC. It specifies CASSLAGGGNEQFF.

This clonotype is categorized as large. V is TRBV11-2 and J is TRBJ2-7; a weak D match, TRBD2 (5 bases). V lost 2 bases, J lost 0 bases, and 11 bases lay in between. Germline lookup yields CDR1 SGHAT and CDR2 FQNNGV. There are 15 residues in the CDR3. The CDR3 region has the DNA TGTGCCAGCAGCTTATCCCGGGGATACTCCTACGAGCAGTACTTC. Protein: CASSLSRGYSYEQYF.

This clonotype was observed at least ten times. The CDR3, as DNA: TGTGCCAGCAGCTTGGGCCGGGCGTTTGAAGCTTTCTTT. Translating it yields CASSLGRAFEAFF. The chain links TRBV6-5 to TRBJ1-1; D gene ambiguous. The germline V gene has CDR1 MNHEY and CDR2 SVGAGI. Trimming left V 6 bases short and J 7 bases short, with 15 bases between. The CDR3 sequence is 13 residues long.

Many counts were recorded for this clonotype. The chain has TRBV4-3 and TRBJ2-3, with a tentative D call TRBD2 (7 bases). V was shortened by 1 base and J by 2 bases, with 19 bases between the two germline ends. This CDR3 is built from 18 residues. Germline CDR1 and CDR2: LGHNA and YSLEER. The CDR3 DNA reads TGCGCCAGCAGCCAAGGCCCGGGCGCGGGGGCACTCACAGATACGCAGTATTTT. Its protein product is CASSQGPGAGALTDTQYF.

This clonotype was seen at least ten times. The chain couples TRBV12-3 or TRBV12-4 to TRBJ2-7; D unresolved. This CDR3 has 14 residues. V was cut by 8 bases and J by 6 bases, with 20 bases left in between. The CDR3 loop is CASGPKGETLEQYV. CDR3 DNA sequence: TGTGCCAGCGGGCCAAAAGGAGAAACCCTCGAGCAGTACGTC.

This clonotype was counted at least ten times. This rearrangement joins TRBV5-5 to TRBJ1-1; unclear D gene. CDR1 is SGHKS, CDR2 YYEKEE, per germline (reference sequence). CDR3 length equals 11 residues. V shed 3 bases and J shed 9 bases, with 9 bases lying between them. CDR3 residues: CASSSNQQAFF. The CDR3 region has the DNA TGTGCCAGCAGCTCGAACCAACAAGCTTTCTTT.

At least ten counts were recorded for this clonotype. The gene calls are TRBV9 and TRBJ2-3; weak D call: TRBD2 (5 bases). Between the trimmed V and J ends, which lost 0 bases and 0 bases, there was a span of 8 bases. From germline, CDR1 is SGDLS and CDR2 YYNGEE. This CDR3 has 15 amino acids. The CDR3 protein is CASSVAAASTDTQYF. CDR3 DNA sequence: TGTGCCAGCAGCGTAGCAGCGGCTAGCACAGATACGCAGTATTTT.

This clonotype has more than one count but fewer than ten. V usage is TRBV5-1 and J usage is TRBJ1-5; unclear D gene. V gave up 4 bases and J gave up 0 bases, with 8 bases separating them. The CDR3 runs 14 residues. Germline V gene sequence: CDR1 SGHRS, CDR2 YFSETQ. The CDR3 nucleotides are TGCGCCAGCAGCCTCGAAGGTAGCAATCAGCCCCAGCATTTT. Residues: CASSLEGSNQPQHF.

By sample share, this clonotype is large. The V call is TRBV24-1, the J call TRBJ2-1; no clear D. Germline lookup yields CDR1 KGHDR and CDR2 SFDVKD. The CDR3 extends over 13 amino acids. V was clipped by 3 bases and J by 3 bases, with 5 bases between them. CDR3 region: CATSDRLYNEQFF. DNA for the CDR3: TGTGCCACCAGTGATCGTCTCTACAATGAGCAGTTCTTC.

This clonotype was counted many times. The chain's CDR3 is CASSQEDGYTDTQYF. DNA for the CDR3: TGCGCCAGCAGCCAAGAGGACGGATACACAGATACGCAGTATTTT. The chain couples TRBV4-3 to TRBJ2-3, with D unresolved. V lost 0 bases, J lost 2 bases, and 9 bases lay in between. Germline loops: CDR1 LGHNA, CDR2 YSLEER. This CDR3 comprises 15 residues.

This clonotype has at least ten counts. The chain couples TRBV29-1 to TRBJ2-2; D might be TRBD1 (5 bases). The germline V and J ends were trimmed by 7 bases and 6 bases, with 18 bases remaining between them. The germline V gene has CDR1 SQVTM and CDR2 ANQGSEA. The CDR3 runs to 14 residues. DNA for the CDR3: TGCAGCGGAAGACAGCCCTATCCACCCGGGGAGCTGTTTTTT. Translating it yields CSGRQPYPPGELFF.

This clonotype appeared many times. The chain links TRBV12-3 or TRBV12-4 to TRBJ2-3, with D tentatively TRBD2 (6 bases). V was clipped by 5 bases and J by 4 bases, with 10 bases between them. This CDR3 contains 13 residues. This CDR3 is CASSPRLADTQYF. CDR3 in DNA: TGTGCCAGCAGTCCGAGACTAGCAGATACGCAGTATTTT.

The chain joins TRBV5-4 to TRBJ2-2; TRBD2 aligns across 12 bases. This CDR3 is 17 amino acids long. Germline lookup yields CDR1 SGHNT and CDR2 YYREEE (reference sequence). V shed 4 bases and J 1 base; nucleotides not matched to a gene: 5. This CDR3 is CASSQGGLAGNTGELFF. The CDR3 nucleotides read TGTGCCAGCAGCCAGGGGGGACTAGCGGGGAACACCGGGGAGCTGTTTTTT.

This clonotype has ten or more counts. The J gene is TRBJ1-5, the V gene TRBV6-5; TRBD1 might be the D (6 bases). CDR1 is MNHEY and CDR2 is SVGAGI in the germline V gene. The CDR3 is made up of 16 amino acids. Trimming left V 6 bases short and J 1 base short, with 16 bases between. As DNA, the CDR3 is TGTGCCAGCAGACTTCCCAGGACAGAAAGCAATCAGCCCCAGCATTTT. It yields the protein CASRLPRTESNQPQHF.

This clonotype is classed as medium-sized. The gene calls are TRBV7-9 and TRBJ2-1; tentatively, D is TRBD2 (7 bases). CDR1 and CDR2 (germline): SEHNR, FQNEAQ (reference sequence). The length of the CDR3 is 16 residues. With 4 bases removed from V and 7 bases from J, the gap between germline ends came to 20 bases. In DNA, the CDR3 is TGTGCCAGCAGCTCGAGGGGGGGCCTCGGAGTTAATGAGCAGTTCTTC. Protein sequence: CASSSRGGLGVNEQFF.

This clonotype was detected ten times or more. V usage is TRBV11-2 and J usage is TRBJ1-1, with D unclear. The CDR3 covers 12 residues. Per germline, CDR1 SGHAT and CDR2 FQNNGV. V was trimmed by 0 bases and J by 5 bases, leaving 4 bases between them. The CDR3, as DNA: TGTGCCAGCAGCTTAGATGGTACTGAAGCTTTCTTT. It specifies CASSLDGTEAFF.

J is TRBJ1-2 and V is TRBV20-1; D is unresolved. Trimming shortened V by 6 bases and J by 2 bases, and 7 bases separated the two germline ends. Germline values: CDR1 DFQATT, CDR2 SNEGSKA (reference sequence). The CDR3 spans 11 residues. This CDR3 is CSATSNYGYTF. The CDR3 DNA is TGCAGTGCCACATCCAACTATGGCTACACCTTC.

This clonotype was detected ten times or more. The chain recombines TRBV6-2 or TRBV6-3 with TRBJ1-1; D unclear. Germline loops: CDR1 MNHEY, CDR2 SVGEGT. The CDR3 has 13 residues. Trimming took off 2 bases at V and 0 bases at J, with 4 bases between the two ends. The CDR3 reads CASSYRVNTEAFF. The CDR3 DNA is TGTGCCAGCAGTTACAGAGTGAACACTGAAGCTTTCTTT.

This clonotype was found many times. The V and J genes are TRBV11-2 and TRBJ1-6, with D possibly matching TRBD1 (6 bases). The V end was cut by 4 bases, the J end by 2 bases, with 18 bases between. The length of the CDR3 is 18 residues. CDR1 and CDR2 from the germline V gene are SGHAT and FQNNGV. DNA for the CDR3: TGTGCCAGCAGCTCCTCCTACAGGGTCTTGCCCTATAATTCACCCCTCCACTTT. Protein: CASSSSYRVLPYNSPLHF. Filled out from reference TRBV11-2 and TRBJ1-6, the complete variable domain reads EAGVAQSPRYKIIEKRQSVAFWCNPISGHATLYWYQQILGQGPKLLIQFQNNGVVDDSQLPKDRFSAERLKGVDSTLKIQPAKLEDSAVYLCASSSSYRVLPYNSPLHFGNGTRLTVT.

At least ten counts were recorded for this clonotype. The J gene is TRBJ1-1, the V gene TRBV7-9, with D possibly being TRBD1 (6 bases). Trimming shortened V by 0 bases and J by 11 bases, and 10 bases separated the two germline ends. Germline V gene data show CDR1 as SEHNR and CDR2 as FQNEAQ (reference sequence). CDR3 size: 12 residues. The CDR3 protein is CASSLARGPAFF. The CDR3 DNA follows: TGTGCCAGCAGCTTAGCCCGGGGGCCGGCTTTCTTT. Full variable domain (rest looked up from reference TRBV7-9 and TRBJ1-1): DTGVSQNPRHKITKRGQNVTFRCDPISEHNRLYWYRQTLGQGPEFLTYFQNEAQLEKSRLLSDRFSAERPKGSFSTLEIQRTEQGDSAMYLCASSLARGPAFFGQGTRLTVV.

This clonotype was counted at least ten times. As DNA, the CDR3 is TGTGCCAGCAGCCCCGAGCGGGGGAGGCTACCCTATGAGCAGTTCTTC. It translates to CASSPERGRLPYEQFF. The chain carries TRBV7-9 and TRBJ2-1, with 8 bases aligning to TRBD2. Germline V gives CDR1 SEHNR, CDR2 FQNEAQ (reference sequence). The J segment lost 8 bases and the V segment lost 5 bases, leaving 14 bases of the junction unmatched. The CDR3 loop spans 16 amino acids.

CDR3 DNA: TGTGCCAGCAGTTTATGGAAGGCGGGGTTCACAGATACGCAGTATTTT. It is translated as CASSLWKAGFTDTQYF. V usage is TRBV12-3 or TRBV12-4 and J usage is TRBJ2-3, with D tentatively TRBD2 (6 bases). CDR3 size: 16 residues. With 2 bases removed from V and 2 bases from J, the gap between germline ends came to 14 bases.

A few counts support this clonotype. The genes are TRBV5-4 and TRBJ2-3, with 8 bases that match TRBD2. The germline V gene encodes CDR1 SGHNT and CDR2 YYREEE (reference sequence). The CDR3 consists of 15 residues. Trimming removed 4 bases from V and 0 bases from J; junction bases left unmatched: 4. The CDR3 region has the DNA TGTGCCAGCAGCCCGGGGGGGACTAGCACAGATACGCAGTATTTT. Translated, it gives CASSPGGTSTDTQYF.

This clonotype showed up many times. The J gene is TRBJ1-5, the V gene TRBV19, with no clear D. CDR1 LNHDA and CDR2 SQIVND come from the germline V gene (reference sequence). The CDR3 runs 15 residues. Trimming pared 3 bases from V and 0 bases from J, leaving 9 bases between. The CDR3: CASSMHLYSNQPQHF. CDR3 bases: TGTGCCAGTAGTATGCACTTGTATAGCAATCAGCCCCAGCATTTT.

The CDR3 DNA is TGCGCCAGCAGCCGGGGGTGGGGCAACCCTAGCACAGATACGCAGTATTTT. Translating gives CASSRGWGNPSTDTQYF. The chain employs TRBV5-1 and TRBJ2-3; weak D call: TRBD2 (6 bases). This CDR3 has 17 amino acids. V dropped 4 bases and J dropped 0 bases, with 18 bases sitting between them. In germline, CDR1 is SGHRS, CDR2 YFSETQ.

This clonotype has a handful of counts. The V gene is TRBV27, the J gene TRBJ1-3, with 9 positions matching TRBD1. The V segment lost 5 bases and the J segment 4 bases; nucleotides outside the gene matches: 6. CDR3 size: 15 residues. Germline V lookup: CDR1 MNHEY, CDR2 SMNVEV (reference sequence). CDR3 loop: CASSVDRGDGNTIYF. The CDR3 bases are TGTGCCAGCAGTGTGGACAGGGGAGACGGAAACACCATATATTTT.